The clone carrying this T cell receptor (beta chain) occurred once. The antigen remains undetermined. At one boundary the junction diverges from the germline segment, which might be a read error. TCR beta CDR3 regions were amplified from RNA transcripts. During a first-round RT-PCR of the TCR CDR3, the HTBI primer set was used. A single record per CDR3 protein comes from TCRdb applying MiXCR to the multiplex PCR reads. In the table there are hundreds of thousands of distinct CDR3 sequences, 46% of which are singletons. For the diagnoses, clinical symptoms, serum thyroxine and TRAb, thyroid ultrasound and orbital computed tomography were used. The sample is drawn from a study of T cells in Graves' hyperthyroidism and ophthalmopathy. This CDR3 is 13 amino acids long. CDR1 is SGHVS and CDR2 is FNYEAQ in the germline V gene. Study findings and constraints: Among clonotypes expanded in thyroid above 0.001, most were also found in blood.

The chain joins TRBV7-6 to TRBJ2-7; no clear D gene. Sequencing was carried out using peripheral blood or thyroid tissue (not recorded which). The TCR was taken from a young woman with Graves' hyperthyroidism. The CDR3 loop is CAGSSEGNYEQYF. Written as DNA, the CDR3 is TGTGCCGGCAGCTCCGAAGGGAACTACGAGCAGTACTTC. Full variable domain (outside the CDR3, taken from reference TRBV7-6 and TRBJ2-7): GAGVSQSPRYKVTKRGQDVALRCDPISGHVSLYWYRQALGQGPEFLTYFNYEAQQDKSGLPNDRFSAERPEGSISTLTIQRTEQRDSAMYRCAGSSEGNYEQYFGPGTRLTVT.